This TCR beta chain stems from a study of regulatory T cells in long-lasting Graves disease. For TCR beta, libraries came from iRepertoire HTBI primers and Arm-PCR of CDR3 regions. Using its own MiXCR run on the multiplex PCR reads, TCRdb lists one record per CDR3 protein. Of 200,000 to 250,000 distinct CDR3 sequences detected, 20% to 25% appear once; the ten largest clones hold roughly 13%. CDR1 is SGHDN, CDR2 FVKESK, per germline. CDR3 length: 14 amino acids. Trimming removed 4 bases from V and 7 bases from J, with 11 bases in between. Time point denoted: newly diagnosed GD, antithyroid drugs for less than 3 months. Construction of the TCR library relied on RNA isolated from PBMCs. This clonotype came up many times.

The sequencing used peripheral blood mononuclear cells (PBMCs), collected at new diagnosis, from a patient treated with antithyroid drugs. The sequence was collected from a female donor with Graves disease. The rearrangement links TRBV14 to TRBJ1-6; D unclear. The DNA for the CDR3 is TGTGCCAGCAGCCGGTGGACGGGAAATTCACCCCTCCACTTT. Protein: CASSRWTGNSPLHF.